This T cell receptor (beta chain) was profiled in a study of blood T cell repertoires in COVID-19. Study in general: Italy, Spain and the United States were the sources of the convalescent and acute COVID-19 samples.

Original data processing: Amplification from reference gene primers served as the basis for estimated nucleated cell counts. Some clones are missing from TCRdb's copy, which holds only in-frame ones; the method was immunoSEQ multiplex PCR. D and trimming were read from the DNA, whereas the V and J calls and clone size are those reported in that table. The data contain 120,000 to 150,000 clones, 87% of them seen just once; the ten biggest clones take up 0.9% to 0.95%. Sequenced sample: peripheral blood. The clonotype originates from a woman aged 50 to 60 with acute or convalescent COVID-19.

The CDR3 spells CASSLGLAGSYEQYF. For the CDR3, the DNA is TGTGCCAGCAGTTTGGGACTAGCGGGATCCTACGAGCAGTACTTC. V gene TRBV27 combines with J gene TRBJ2-7; 13 nucleotides agree with TRBD2. Germline CDR1 reads MNHEY; CDR2 reads SMNVEV (reference sequence). The V segment lost 3 bases and the J segment 1 base; nucleotides outside the gene matches: 0. The CDR3 loop spans 15 amino acids.